Sequencing of this TCR beta chain was carried out in a study of T cells in Graves' hyperthyroidism and ophthalmopathy. There were TCR beta CDR3 regions amplified from RNA transcripts. HTBI primers were employed in a first-round RT-PCR of the TCR CDR3. TCRdb called the multiplex PCR reads again in MiXCR, with one record for every CDR3 protein. The table records some 50,000 distinct CDR3 sequences, roughly half of them present only once. At least ten counts were recorded for this clonotype. The origin of this receptor is a woman between 50 and 59 years old with Graves' ophthalmopathy. Specimen: blood.

CDR3: CASSLSAGGETQYF. CDR3 nucleotide sequence: TGTGCCAGCAGCCTCTCGGCCGGGGGAGAGACCCAGTACTTC. The chain couples TRBV9 to TRBJ2-5; perhaps TRBD2 as D (6 bases). The CDR3 is 14 residues long. CDR1 and CDR2 from the germline V gene are SGDLS and YYNGEE. The V and J ends lost 4 bases and 4 bases respectively, with 14 bases between them. The variable domain in full, with the rest retrieved from reference TRBV9 and TRBJ2-5, is DSGVTQTPKHLITATGQRVTLRCSPRSGDLSVYWYQQSLDQGLQFLIQYYNGEERAKGNILERFSAQQFPDLHSELNLSSLELGDSALYFCASSLSAGGETQYFGPGTRLLVL.